Listed here are 25 T cell receptor beta chains from one sample, sequenced in a study of T cell repertoires in cytomegalovirus infection. MiXCR, run by TCRdb on the reads, gives a single entry per CDR3 protein. The sample has hundreds of thousands of distinct CDR3 sequences; approximately 25% are singletons. The sequencing input was CD8+ T cells from PBMCs. Every receptor here comes from a human donor in good health (CMV status not recorded). Some clones in this sample may be carry-over from other donors' samples.

The chain has TRBV14 and TRBJ2-1; 9 nucleotides agree with TRBD1. Trimming took 3 bases from V and 7 from J; bases not matched to a gene: 16. CDR3 length: 18 residues. Germline CDR1 and CDR2: SGHDN and FVKESK. In DNA, the CDR3 is TGTGCCAGCAGCCAGTTTCTGGGACAGGGAGGGTCTCGGAATGAGCAGTTCTTC. Translated, it gives CASSQFLGQGGSRNEQFF. The complete variable domain, with remaining parts taken from reference TRBV14 and TRBJ2-1, reads EAGVTQFPSHSVIEKGQTVTLRCDPISGHDNLYWYRRVMGKEIKFLLHFVKESKQDESGMPNNRFLAERTGGTYSTLKVQPAELEDSGVYFCASSQFLGQGGSRNEQFFGPGTRLTVL.

This clonotype occurred a few times. CDR3 amino acids: CASSLAKNTQYF. The DNA of the CDR3 is TGTGCCAGCAGCTTAGCCAAGAATACGCAGTATTTT. The chain links TRBV7-9 to TRBJ2-3; no clear D gene. V shed 0 bases and J shed 7 bases, with 5 bases lying between them. Germline V gives CDR1 SEHNR, CDR2 FQNEAQ (reference sequence). The CDR3 has 12 amino acids.

The gene calls are TRBV15 and TRBJ2-1; 7 nucleotides agree with TRBD1. The CDR3 contains 16 residues. Germline V gene lookup returns CDR1 LNHNV and CDR2 YYDKDF (reference sequence). With 4 bases clipped from V and 0 bases from J, the junction kept 6 bases outside the gene matches. The CDR3 DNA sequence: TGTGCCACCAGCAACCTACAGGGGAGCTCCTACAATGAGCAGTTCTTC. Translation: CATSNLQGSSYNEQFF.

This clonotype has only one observation. The V and J genes are TRBV20-1 and TRBJ1-4, with a tentative D call TRBD1 (6 bases). CDR1 is DFQATT, CDR2 SNEGSKA, per germline (reference sequence). Trimming removed 4 bases at V and 2 bases at J, with 11 bases between. The CDR3 has 14 amino acids. The chain's CDR3 is CSATHRATNEKLFF. The CDR3 bases are TGCAGTGCTACTCACAGGGCTACTAATGAAAAACTGTTTTTT.

This clonotype was counted many times. J is TRBJ1-1 and V is TRBV6-2 or TRBV6-3, with D possibly being TRBD1 (5 bases). Trimming removed 0 bases from V and 3 bases from J, with 14 bases in between. This CDR3 contains 16 residues. In germline, CDR1 is MNHEY, CDR2 SVGEGT. CDR3 coding DNA: TGTGCCAGCAGTTACTCCCCAGGGTTCGAGGACACTGAAGCTTTCTTT. The encoded protein is CASSYSPGFEDTEAFF.

This clonotype was picked up one time. V is TRBV4-2 and J is TRBJ1-2; 7 nucleotides match TRBD1. The germline CDR1 and CDR2 sequences are LGHNA and YNFKEQ. This CDR3 region has 15 residues. J was trimmed by 5 bases and V by 1 base; bases with no gene match: 7. CDR3 nucleotide sequence: TGTGCCAGCAGCCAAGGATCGGACAGGCTTTATGGCTACACCTTC. Protein sequence: CASSQGSDRLYGYTF.

In this sample, this clonotype turned up many times. This chain connects TRBV7-9 to TRBJ2-7; D remains ambiguous. The germline V gene has CDR1 SEHNR and CDR2 FQNEAQ (reference sequence). The CDR3 is 13 residues long. Trimming took 4 bases from V and 4 from J, leaving 11 bases between them. For the CDR3, the DNA is TGTGCCAGCAGCTCAAGGAGCCGGTACGAGCAGTACGTC. Protein product: CASSSRSRYEQYV.

This clonotype came up many times. The chain combines TRBV7-2 with TRBJ1-1; TRBD1 agrees at 7 bases. The CDR3 has 14 amino acids. From germline, CDR1 is SGHTA and CDR2 FQGNSA. The V gene end was trimmed by 0 bases and the J gene end by 5 bases; junction bases not matched to a gene: 3. CDR3 amino acids: CASSLARQGTEAFF. CDR3 DNA: TGTGCCAGCAGCTTAGCCCGACAGGGAACTGAAGCTTTCTTT.

The V and J genes are TRBV20-1 and TRBJ2-1, with D possibly TRBD2 on 6 matching bases. CDR1 is DFQATT and CDR2 is SNEGSKA in the germline V gene (reference sequence). V shed 0 bases and J shed 2 bases, with 11 bases lying between them. The CDR3 has 15 residues. CDR3 sequence (DNA): TGCAGTGCTAGAGATCCCCGGACTACCTACAATGAGCAGTTCTTC. Its translation is CSARDPRTTYNEQFF.

The gene calls are TRBV5-6 and TRBJ1-5; D call uncertain. V was cut by 4 bases and J by 6 bases, with 8 bases left in between. CDR1 SGHDT and CDR2 YYEEEE come from the germline V gene. The CDR3 contains 12 residues. Written as DNA, the CDR3 is TGTGCCAGCAGCGGATTTGGTCAGCCCCAGCATTTT. Its protein product is CASSGFGQPQHF.

The V call is TRBV29-1, the J call TRBJ2-4; perhaps TRBD1 as D (5 bases). The germline V gene encodes CDR1 SQVTM and CDR2 ANQGSEA. Trimming left V 0 bases short and J 9 bases short, with 6 bases between. The CDR3 runs to 11 residues. The CDR3 DNA reads as TGCAGCGTTGAAGATCAGGGCATTCAGTACTTC. Residues: CSVEDQGIQYF.

This clonotype was seen ten or more times. V and J are TRBV7-6 and TRBJ2-2, with 9 bases aligning to TRBD2. V gave up 3 bases and J gave up 3 bases; unmatched junction bases: 5. CDR1 SGHVS and CDR2 FNYEAQ come from the germline V gene. The CDR3 length is 16 residues. This CDR3 reads CASSFPSGAHTGELFF. The DNA for the CDR3 is TGTGCCAGCAGCTTTCCTAGCGGGGCACACACCGGGGAGCTGTTTTTT.

V gene TRBV14 combines with J gene TRBJ2-5; D is unresolved. Germline CDR1 and CDR2: SGHDN and FVKESK. The CDR3 is 14 amino acids. With 5 bases removed from V and 2 bases from J, the gap between germline ends came to 12 bases. In nucleotides, the CDR3 is TGTGCCAGCAGCTCCCAATGGATACAAGAGACCCAGTACTTC. Protein product: CASSSQWIQETQYF.

V gene TRBV5-6 combines with J gene TRBJ2-2; the match to TRBD1 covers 8 bases. CDR3 length equals 16 residues. With V trimmed by 6 bases and J by 4 bases, 11 bases remained unmatched. The germline CDR1 and CDR2 sequences are SGHDT and YYEEEE. CDR3 amino acids: CASINWGQDVTGELFF. CDR3 coding DNA: TGTGCCAGCATCAATTGGGGACAGGATGTCACCGGGGAGCTGTTTTTT.

The table lists this clonotype with a few counts. The V and J genes are TRBV20-1 and TRBJ2-7; D unclear. The CDR3 runs 11 residues. CDR1 DFQATT and CDR2 SNEGSKA come from the germline V gene (reference sequence). Trimming removed 3 bases from V and 3 bases from J, with 6 bases in between. The CDR3, as DNA: TGCAGTGCTAGCCCGGGCTACGAGCAGTACTTC. It specifies CSASPGYEQYF.

The chain uses TRBV6-5 and TRBJ1-1, with D perhaps TRBD1 (6 bases). Trimming took 0 bases from V and 7 from J, leaving 15 bases between them. The CDR3 is made up of 15 amino acids. Germline V gene sequence: CDR1 MNHEY, CDR2 SVGAGI. The CDR3 sequence: CASSYSGGGSGEAFF. The CDR3 DNA follows: TGTGCCAGCAGTTACTCGGGTGGGGGCTCTGGTGAAGCTTTCTTT.

This clonotype was observed many times. The chain combines TRBV2 with TRBJ2-2; D gene unclear. Germline V gives CDR1 SNHLY, CDR2 FYNNEI. The V end lost 6 bases, the J end lost 4 bases, and 18 bases lay between the germline ends. CDR3 length equals 16 residues. The CDR3 sequence: CASRPDGSPGTGELFF. The CDR3 nucleotides read TGTGCCAGCAGACCCGACGGTTCCCCGGGCACCGGGGAGCTGTTTTTT.

This chain uses TRBV6-2 or TRBV6-3 with TRBJ2-1, with 9 positions matching TRBD2. The germline V gene has CDR1 MNHEY and CDR2 SVGEGT. The V segment lost 4 bases and the J segment 7 bases; nucleotides outside the gene matches: 5. The CDR3 loop spans 14 amino acids. In DNA form, the CDR3 reads TGTGCCAGCAGTTTCTCTAGCGGGGTAAATGAGCAGTTCTTC. Translation: CASSFSSGVNEQFF.

The V gene is TRBV9, the J gene TRBJ1-2; 8 bases agree with TRBD1. Per germline, CDR1 SGDLS and CDR2 YYNGEE. CDR3 length equals 14 residues. Trimming took 3 bases from V and 9 from J; bases not matched to a gene: 10. The CDR3 region has the DNA TGTGCCAGCAGCGAGCCCCGGACAGGGATGAGCTACACCTTC. Translated: CASSEPRTGMSYTF.

This clonotype appeared a few times. The rearrangement uses TRBV4-1 and TRBJ2-7; 7 positions agree with TRBD1. The CDR3 loop spans 15 amino acids. Germline V gene lookup returns CDR1 MGHRA and CDR2 YSYEKL. Trimming at V came to 2 bases and at J to 3 bases, leaving 7 bases not matched to a gene. The chain's CDR3 is CASSQRDSDHYEQYF. CDR3 DNA sequence: TGCGCCAGCAGCCAACGGGACAGTGATCACTACGAGCAGTACTTC.

This chain connects TRBV2 to TRBJ2-7; TRBD2 matches 8 bases. V was clipped by 3 bases and J by 2 bases; unmatched bases: 3. From germline, CDR1 is SNHLY and CDR2 FYNNEI. The CDR3 runs to 14 residues. The CDR3 spells CASSDERGTYEQYV. CDR3 nucleotides: TGTGCCAGCAGTGATGAGCGGGGGACCTACGAGCAGTACGTC.

The chain joins TRBV14 to TRBJ2-1; a possible D gene is TRBD1 (6 bases). Per germline, CDR1 SGHDN and CDR2 FVKESK. V was clipped by 0 bases and J by 14 bases, with 14 bases between them. The CDR3 runs to 13 residues. Written as DNA, the CDR3 is TGTGCCAGCAGCCAAGATGGCAGGGGTGGGGAGTTCTTC. Protein sequence: CASSQDGRGGEFF.

This clonotype came up a few times. CDR3 in amino acids: CASSAGTAGKLFF. The CDR3 nucleotides read TGTGCCAGCAGCGCCGGGACTGCCGGAAAACTGTTTTTT. The rearrangement uses TRBV5-6 and TRBJ1-4; possible D gene TRBD1, 5 bases. This CDR3 region has 13 residues. CDR1 SGHDT and CDR2 YYEEEE come from the germline V gene. V lost 4 bases to trimming and J lost 10 bases, with 14 bases between them.

There are many counts of this clonotype. V is TRBV7-2 and J is TRBJ2-3, with 8 bases identical to TRBD2. The length of the CDR3 is 16 residues. V trimming: 4 bases; J trimming: 5 bases; junction bases outside the gene matches: 11. Germline V CDR1 and CDR2: SGHTA, FQGNSA. The CDR3 here is CASSSRPGTREDTQYF. CDR3 sequence (DNA): TGTGCCAGCAGCTCTCGTCCCGGGACTAGGGAAGATACGCAGTATTTT.

The table lists this clonotype with many counts. V and J are TRBV7-9 and TRBJ1-1; 7 bases are a match to TRBD1. Germline V gene data show CDR1 as SEHNR and CDR2 as FQNEAQ (reference sequence). The CDR3 has 16 residues. After removal of 5 bases from V and 1 base from J, the junction contained 10 bases not matched to a gene. The CDR3 is CASSGKTTGPNTEAFF. CDR3 nucleotide sequence: TGTGCCAGCAGCGGTAAAACGACAGGGCCGAACACTGAAGCTTTCTTT.